This T cell receptor (beta chain) was retrieved from a study of T cell clones after liver transplantation. Turning to the study itself: Three of eight recipients were HCV-positive; others had non-autoimmune, non-viral indications. Samples came pre-transplant, pre-randomization before withdrawal, and post-randomization after withdrawal ended.

Per the germline V gene, CDR1 is GTSNPN and CDR2 is SVGIG (reference sequence). The V end lost 4 bases, the J end lost 0 bases, and 10 bases lay between the germline ends. This CDR3 has 14 amino acids. Libraries were prepared by immunoSEQ multiplex PCR; TCRdb keeps only in-frame clonotypes and omits some of them. The repertoire holds 77,000 or so clones, with about 80% as singletons. Sequenced here: CD4+ T cells from blood, sampled 12 months after liver transplant. This receptor was taken from a human patient who received a liver transplant. T cells may partly derive from the graft donor. The rearrangement joins TRBV30 to TRBJ1-3; D is perhaps TRBD1 (5 bases). DNA for the CDR3: TGTGCCTGGAAATGGGGACCCTCTGGAAACACCATATATTTT. This codes for CAWKWGPSGNTIYF.